A single sample is the source of the 20 T cell receptor beta chains below, sequenced in a study of blood T cell repertoires in COVID-19. Profiling relied on immunoSEQ multiplex PCR, and the TCRdb table lists in-frame clones only, not all of them. Of about 82,000 clones in the sample, 83% were seen once. Sequenced material: peripheral blood. The receptors derive from a woman in her sixties or seventies with acute or convalescent COVID-19.

J is TRBJ1-2 and V is TRBV3-1 (or the pseudogene TRBV3-2); 7 bases match TRBD1. There are 16 residues in the CDR3. V shed 0 bases, J shed 6 bases, and the junction held 10 bases outside the gene matches. Germline V gene data show CDR1 as LGHDT and CDR2 as YNNKEL (reference sequence). The CDR3 spells CASSQEANRGMDGYTF. CDR3 nucleotide sequence: TGTGCCAGCAGCCAAGAGGCGAACAGGGGAATGGATGGCTACACCTTC.

This sequence joins TRBV12-3 or TRBV12-4 and TRBJ1-2; 9 nucleotides line up with TRBD1. V dropped 6 bases and J dropped 7; count of bases not matched to a gene: 6. The CDR3 is 13 residues long. This chain's CDR3 is CASRTRTGVGYTF. In nucleotides, the CDR3 is TGTGCCAGCAGGACAAGGACAGGGGTTGGCTACACCTTC.

This clone was observed a handful of times. V gene TRBV27 combines with J gene TRBJ2-7, with D possibly TRBD1 on 6 matching bases. Per germline, CDR1 MNHEY and CDR2 SMNVEV (reference sequence). This CDR3 contains 14 residues. V shed 6 bases and J shed 2 bases, with 14 bases lying between them. The chain's CDR3 is CASRPGQITYEQYF. The CDR3 DNA sequence: TGTGCCAGCAGACCCGGACAGATTACCTACGAGCAGTACTTC.

The chain couples TRBV12-3 or TRBV12-4 to TRBJ1-1; D unresolved. The CDR3 extends over 13 amino acids. The germline V and J ends were trimmed by 3 bases and 12 bases, with 17 bases remaining between them. In nucleotides, the CDR3 is TGTGCCAGCAGTTTGGGTCGGGATCTCTCGTCTTTCTTT. Encoded protein: CASSLGRDLSSFF.

This chain links TRBV6-2 or TRBV6-3 with TRBJ2-6; D is perhaps TRBD2 (7 bases). The V gene's germline CDR1 is MNHEY and CDR2 SVGEGT. The CDR3 loop spans 19 amino acids. Trimming cost V 5 bases and J 3 bases, with 23 bases left between them. In DNA form, the CDR3 reads TGTGCCAGCAGTACCGACTCGGGTGCCGGGGGGCTTGGGGCCAACGTCCTGACTTTC. This sequence encodes CASSTDSGAGGLGANVLTF.

The chain combines TRBV5-8 with TRBJ1-1; 7 bases fit TRBD1. There are 14 residues in the CDR3. The V gene's germline CDR1 is SGHTS and CDR2 YDEGEE. Trimming cost V 4 bases and J 2 bases; bases outside gene matches: 5. The DNA of the CDR3 is TGTGCCAGCAGCAGGAGGACAGGTAACACTGAAGCTTTCTTT. Residues: CASSRRTGNTEAFF.

The V and J genes are TRBV2 and TRBJ2-1; D call uncertain. V gave up 2 bases and J gave up 7 bases, with 9 bases separating them. Germline V gene data show CDR1 as SNHLY and CDR2 as FYNNEI. This CDR3 has 13 residues. The CDR3 bases are TGTGCCAGCAGTGAACTAGATTGGAATGAGCAGTTCTTC. Residues: CASSELDWNEQFF.

A remark on this clone: The identical CDR3 is also encoded by other nucleotide sequences in the sample. CDR3 bases: TGCGCCAGCAGCTTGAACACGGGGGGGCAGGAGACCCAGTACTTC. Its translation: CASSLNTGGQETQYF. This chain connects TRBV5-1 to TRBJ2-5; 8 bases align to TRBD2. The CDR3 extends over 15 amino acids. Germline CDR1 SGHRS, CDR2 YFSETQ. The V and J ends lost 1 base and 5 bases, in that order; junction bases with no gene match: 7.

In this sample, this clone turned up a few times. The gene calls are TRBV6-1 and TRBJ1-6; D gene unclear. The CDR3 is 12 amino acids. The ends were cut back, 3 bases at V and 13 bases at J, with 10 bases in the middle. Per the germline V gene, CDR1 is MNHNS and CDR2 is SASEGT. This chain's CDR3 is CASSDLDLPLHF. In DNA, the CDR3 is TGTGCCAGCAGTGATCTAGATCTTCCCCTCCACTTT.

The genes are TRBV5-1 and TRBJ1-3; TRBD1 matches at 9 bases. The CDR3 is made up of 18 amino acids. Germline CDR1 is SGHRS and CDR2 is YFSETQ. V was pared by 2 bases and J by 0 bases, with 9 bases of the junction left unmatched. The CDR3 bases are TGCGCCAGCAGCTTCATACAGGGGGCTGGAGCCTCTGGAAACACCATATATTTT. This sequence encodes CASSFIQGAGASGNTIYF.

This rearrangement joins TRBV7-2 to TRBJ1-6, with unresolved D. The CDR3 contains 13 residues. CDR1 is SGHTA and CDR2 is FQGNSA in the germline V gene. Trimming pared 1 base from V and 14 bases from J, leaving 12 bases between. CDR3 sequence: CASSLVGSGALHF. The DNA of the CDR3 is TGTGCCAGCAGCTTAGTCGGGTCGGGAGCCCTCCACTTT.

The chain couples TRBV19 to TRBJ1-2, with TRBD1 as a possible D gene (5 bases). CDR3 length: 19 amino acids. The germline gives CDR1 LNHDA, CDR2 SQIVND (reference sequence). V was pared by 3 bases and J by 4 bases, with 27 bases between. This CDR3 is CASSISMAKGSIPFYGYTF. In DNA form, the CDR3 reads TGTGCCAGTAGTATTTCCATGGCGAAGGGGTCCATCCCCTTCTATGGCTACACCTTC.

The chain links TRBV5-6 to TRBJ1-6; no firm D call. Germline CDR1 reads SGHDT; CDR2 reads YYEEEE. Trimming took 0 bases from V and 3 from J, leaving 7 bases between them. This CDR3 is 15 amino acids long. The CDR3 DNA follows: TGTGCCAGCAGCTTGGCCGCAGGCTATAATTCACCCCTCCACTTT. Its translation is CASSLAAGYNSPLHF. Drawing the rest from reference TRBV5-6 and TRBJ1-6, the complete variable domain is DAGVTQSPTHLIKTRGQQVTLRCSPKSGHDTVSWYQQALGQGPQFIFQYYEEEERQRGNFPDRFSGHQFPNYSSELNVNALLLGDSALYLCASSLAAGYNSPLHFGNGTRLTVT.

The chain has TRBV6-5 and TRBJ1-1; 10 nucleotides line up with TRBD1. Trimming at V came to 6 bases and at J to 4 bases, leaving 5 bases not matched to a gene. The germline CDR1 and CDR2 sequences are MNHEY and SVGAGI. The CDR3 spans 14 residues. CDR3 amino acids: CASRTGGVSTEAFF. DNA for the CDR3: TGTGCCAGCAGGACAGGGGGCGTGAGCACTGAAGCTTTCTTT.

The chain recombines TRBV6-1 with TRBJ1-2; possibly TRBD1 for D (5 bases). V was trimmed by 1 base and J by 4 bases, leaving 10 bases between them. This CDR3 comprises 14 residues. The germline V gene encodes CDR1 MNHNS and CDR2 SASEGT. The CDR3 DNA follows: TGTGCCAGCAGTGAAGTAAGGGGCAGCTATGGCTACACCTTC. It specifies CASSEVRGSYGYTF.

V usage is TRBV7-9 and J usage is TRBJ2-5; 7 bases are shared with TRBD1. This CDR3 contains 13 residues. Trimming cost V 3 bases and J 4 bases; bases outside gene matches: 2. Per the germline V gene, CDR1 is SEHNR and CDR2 is FQNEAQ (reference sequence). CDR3 in DNA: TGTGCCAGCAGCTTCAGGGACAGAGAGACCCAGTACTTC. Translation: CASSFRDRETQYF.

The genes are TRBV5-6 and TRBJ1-1; 8 bases line up with TRBD1. Germline assignment: CDR1 SGHDT and CDR2 YYEEEE. This CDR3 is built from 14 residues. The trim removed 5 bases at V and 7 bases at J, leaving 10 bases unmatched. CDR3 nucleotide sequence: TGTGCCAGCAGGAAACAGGGGGAGGTCAGTGAAGCTTTCTTT. Translating gives CASRKQGEVSEAFF.

This chain links TRBV6-4 with TRBJ1-5; tentative D call: TRBD1 (6 bases). The CDR3 is 15 residues long. Trimming removed 6 bases at V and 6 bases at J, with 18 bases between. The germline CDR1 and CDR2 sequences are MRHNA and SNTAGT. In DNA form, the CDR3 reads TGTGCCAGCAGCGCTACAGGGAACATAGGTCAGCCCCAGCATTTT. This encodes CASSATGNIGQPQHF.

The chain joins TRBV11-2 to TRBJ1-2, with D unresolved. Trimming stripped 1 base from V and 4 bases from J, with 10 bases between. CDR1 and CDR2 from the germline V gene are SGHAT and FQNNGV. The CDR3 totals 14 residues. This CDR3 reads CASSLAEGVYGYTF. CDR3 nucleotide sequence: TGTGCCAGCAGCTTAGCCGAGGGCGTCTATGGCTACACCTTC.

On this clone itself: An end of the junction does not agree with germline; a read error may underlie this. The V gene is TRBV7-7, the J gene TRBJ2-2; 8 bases align to TRBD1. The germline V gene encodes CDR1 SSHAT and CDR2 FNYEAQ (reference sequence). CDR3 size: 16 residues. The CDR3, as DNA: TGTGCTAGCAGCCTCCCGGGACAGGAAAACACCGGGGAGCTGTTTTTT. Its translation is CASSLPGQENTGELFF. Full variable domain (outside the CDR3, taken from reference TRBV7-7 and TRBJ2-2): GAGVSQSPRYKVTKRGQDVTLRCDPISSHATLYWYQQALGQGPEFLTYFNYEAQPDKSGLPSDRFSAERPEGSISTLTIQRTEQRDSAMYRCASSLPGQENTGELFFGEGSRLTVL.